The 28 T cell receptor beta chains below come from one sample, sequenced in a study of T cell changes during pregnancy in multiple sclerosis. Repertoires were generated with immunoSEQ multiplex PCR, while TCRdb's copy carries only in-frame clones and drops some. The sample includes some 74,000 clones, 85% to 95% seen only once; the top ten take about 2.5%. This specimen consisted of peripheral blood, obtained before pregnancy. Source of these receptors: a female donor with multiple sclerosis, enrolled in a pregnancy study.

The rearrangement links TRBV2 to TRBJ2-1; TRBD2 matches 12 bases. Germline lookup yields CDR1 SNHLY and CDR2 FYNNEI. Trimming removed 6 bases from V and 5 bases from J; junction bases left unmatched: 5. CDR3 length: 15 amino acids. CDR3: CASRLAGGPNNEQFF. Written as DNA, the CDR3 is TGTGCCAGCAGGCTAGCGGGAGGGCCGAACAATGAGCAGTTCTTC.

In DNA, the CDR3 is TGTGCCACCAGCAGAGTTAGAGGGTTCCTCTACAATGAGCAGTTCTTC. It yields the protein CATSRVRGFLYNEQFF. J is TRBJ2-1 and V is TRBV15; D perhaps matches TRBD2 (5 bases). The germline V gene encodes CDR1 LNHNV and CDR2 YYDKDF (reference sequence). Trimming took 1 base from V and 3 from J, leaving 13 bases between them. This CDR3 has 16 amino acids.

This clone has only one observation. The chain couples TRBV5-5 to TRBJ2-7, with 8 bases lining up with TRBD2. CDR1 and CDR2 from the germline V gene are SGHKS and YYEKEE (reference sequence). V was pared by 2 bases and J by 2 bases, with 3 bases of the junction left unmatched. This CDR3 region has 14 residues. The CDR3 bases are TGTGCCAGCAGCTTCCCTAGCGGGCCCTACGAGCAGTACTTC. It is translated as CASSFPSGPYEQYF. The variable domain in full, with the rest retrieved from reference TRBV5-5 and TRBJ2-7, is DAGVTQSPTHLIKTRGQQVTLRCSPISGHKSVSWYQQVLGQGPQFIFQYYEKEERGRGNFPDRFSARQFPNYSSELNVNALLLGDSALYLCASSFPSGPYEQYFGPGTRLTVT.

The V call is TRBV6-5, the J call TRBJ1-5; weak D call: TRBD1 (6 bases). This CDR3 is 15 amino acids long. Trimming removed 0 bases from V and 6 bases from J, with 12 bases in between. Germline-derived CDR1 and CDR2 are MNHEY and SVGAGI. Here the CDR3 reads CASSYSRGAGQPQHF. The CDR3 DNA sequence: TGTGCCAGCAGTTACTCGCGGGGGGCGGGTCAGCCCCAGCATTTT.

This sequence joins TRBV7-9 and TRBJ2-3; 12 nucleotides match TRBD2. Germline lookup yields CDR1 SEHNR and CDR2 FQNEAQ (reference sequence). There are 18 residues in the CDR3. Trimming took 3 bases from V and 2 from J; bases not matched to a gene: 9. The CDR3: CASSFPSGRAFFTDTQYF. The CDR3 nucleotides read TGTGCCAGCAGCTTCCCTAGCGGGAGGGCGTTCTTCACAGATACGCAGTATTTT.

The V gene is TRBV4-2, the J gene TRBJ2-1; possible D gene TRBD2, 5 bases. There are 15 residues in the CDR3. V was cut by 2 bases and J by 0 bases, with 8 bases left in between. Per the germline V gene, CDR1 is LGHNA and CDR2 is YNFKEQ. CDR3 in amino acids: CASSQTEASYNEQFF. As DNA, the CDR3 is TGTGCCAGCAGCCAAACGGAGGCCTCCTACAATGAGCAGTTCTTC.

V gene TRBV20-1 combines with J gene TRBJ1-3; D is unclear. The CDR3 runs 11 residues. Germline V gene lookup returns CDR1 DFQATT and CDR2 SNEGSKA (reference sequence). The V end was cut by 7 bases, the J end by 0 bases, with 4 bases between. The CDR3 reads CSGGSGNTIYF. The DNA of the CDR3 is TGCAGTGGAGGCTCTGGAAACACCATATATTTT.

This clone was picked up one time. Here the CDR3 DNA reads TGTGCCAGCAGCCCGAGAGCGGAAGAGACCCAGTACTTC. Encoded protein: CASSPRAEETQYF. J is TRBJ2-5 and V is TRBV7-2, with D possibly TRBD2 on 5 matching bases. The germline V gene has CDR1 SGHTA and CDR2 FQGNSA. Trimming removed 5 bases from V and 3 bases from J, with 10 bases in between. This CDR3 has 13 amino acids.

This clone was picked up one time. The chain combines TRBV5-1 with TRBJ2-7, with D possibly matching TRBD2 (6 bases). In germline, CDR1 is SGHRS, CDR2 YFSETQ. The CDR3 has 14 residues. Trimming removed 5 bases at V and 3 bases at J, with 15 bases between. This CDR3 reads CASSPLSGDYEQYF. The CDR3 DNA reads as TGCGCCAGCAGTCCGCTTAGCGGTGACTACGAGCAGTACTTC.

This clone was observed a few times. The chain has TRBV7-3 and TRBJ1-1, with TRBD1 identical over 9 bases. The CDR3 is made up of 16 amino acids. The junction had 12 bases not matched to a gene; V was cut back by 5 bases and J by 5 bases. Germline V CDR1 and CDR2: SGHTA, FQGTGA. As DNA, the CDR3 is TGTGCCAGCAGCCGTTGGGTAGGGACAGGGAGAACTGAAGCTTTCTTT. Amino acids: CASSRWVGTGRTEAFF.

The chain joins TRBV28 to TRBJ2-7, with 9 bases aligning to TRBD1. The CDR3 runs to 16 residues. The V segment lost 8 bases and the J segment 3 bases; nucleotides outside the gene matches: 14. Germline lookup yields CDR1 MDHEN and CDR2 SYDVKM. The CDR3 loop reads CASGTPTGGRVYEQYF. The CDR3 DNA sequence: TGTGCCAGCGGAACCCCGACAGGGGGTCGAGTCTACGAGCAGTACTTC.

The CDR3 loop reads CASSLRQGRLNTEAFF. In DNA, the CDR3 is TGTGCCAGCAGCTTACGTCAGGGAAGATTGAACACTGAAGCTTTCTTT. The J gene is TRBJ1-1, the V gene TRBV7-9; D might be TRBD1 (5 bases). This CDR3 spans 16 amino acids. Germline assignment: CDR1 SEHNR and CDR2 FQNEAQ (reference sequence). The V end was cut by 2 bases, the J end by 0 bases, with 13 bases between.

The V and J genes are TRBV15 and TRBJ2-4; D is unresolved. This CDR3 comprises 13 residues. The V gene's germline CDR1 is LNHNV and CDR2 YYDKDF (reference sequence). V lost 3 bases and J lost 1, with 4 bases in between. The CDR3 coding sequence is TGTGCCACCAGCAGGGAGGCCAAAAACATTCAGTACTTC. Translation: CATSREAKNIQYF.

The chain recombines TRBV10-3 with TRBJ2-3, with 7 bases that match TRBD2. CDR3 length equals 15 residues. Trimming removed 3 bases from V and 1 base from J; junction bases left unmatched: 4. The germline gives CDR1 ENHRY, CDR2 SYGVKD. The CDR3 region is CAISDWLAGTDTQYF. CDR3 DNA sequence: TGTGCCATCAGTGATTGGCTAGCGGGCACAGATACGCAGTATTTT.

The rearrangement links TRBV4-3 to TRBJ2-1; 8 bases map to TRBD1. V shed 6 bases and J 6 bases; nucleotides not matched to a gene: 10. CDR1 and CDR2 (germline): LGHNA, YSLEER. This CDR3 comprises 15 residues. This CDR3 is CASSPDRGIVNEQFF. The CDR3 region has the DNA TGCGCCAGCAGTCCTGACAGGGGAATAGTCAATGAGCAGTTCTTC.

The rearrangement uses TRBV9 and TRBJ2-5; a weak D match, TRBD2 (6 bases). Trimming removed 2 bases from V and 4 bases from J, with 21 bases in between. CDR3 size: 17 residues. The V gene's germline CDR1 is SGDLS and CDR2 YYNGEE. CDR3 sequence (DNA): TGTGCCAGCAGCGTTAAGACCGCCAGCGGGTACGCAGAGACCCAGTACTTC. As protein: CASSVKTASGYAETQYF.

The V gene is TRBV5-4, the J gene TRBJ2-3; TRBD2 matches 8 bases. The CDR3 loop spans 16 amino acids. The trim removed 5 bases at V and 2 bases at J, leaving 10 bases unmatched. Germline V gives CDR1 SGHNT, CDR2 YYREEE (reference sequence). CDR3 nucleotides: TGTGCCAGCAGTTCGGGACTAGTCGCTTCCACAGATACGCAGTATTTT. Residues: CASSSGLVASTDTQYF.

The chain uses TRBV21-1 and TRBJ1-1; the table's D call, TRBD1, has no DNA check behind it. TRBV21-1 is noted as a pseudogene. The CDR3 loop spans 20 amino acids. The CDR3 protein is CASSKIGRGTSMMRNTEAFF. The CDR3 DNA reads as TGTGCCAGCAGCAAAATCGGCAGGGGTACTTCCATGATGCGGAACACTGAAGCTTTCTTT.

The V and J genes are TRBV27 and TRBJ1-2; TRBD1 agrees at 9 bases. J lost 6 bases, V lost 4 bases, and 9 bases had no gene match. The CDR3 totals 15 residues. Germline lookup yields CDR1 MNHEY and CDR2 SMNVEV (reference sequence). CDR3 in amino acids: CASSSPGQGGNGYTF. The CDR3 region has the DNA TGTGCCAGCAGTTCCCCGGGACAGGGTGGTAATGGCTACACCTTC.

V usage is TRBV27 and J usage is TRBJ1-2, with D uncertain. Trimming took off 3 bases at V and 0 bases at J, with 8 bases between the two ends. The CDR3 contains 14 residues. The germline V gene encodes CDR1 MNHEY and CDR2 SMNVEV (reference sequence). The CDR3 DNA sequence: TGTGCCAGCAGTTTCATCGGGGCTAACTATGGCTACACCTTC. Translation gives CASSFIGANYGYTF.

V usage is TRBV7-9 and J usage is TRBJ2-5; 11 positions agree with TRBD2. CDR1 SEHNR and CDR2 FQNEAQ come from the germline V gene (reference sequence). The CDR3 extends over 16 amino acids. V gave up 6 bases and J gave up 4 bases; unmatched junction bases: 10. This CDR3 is CASSIAGGSPGETQYF. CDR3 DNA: TGTGCCAGCAGTATAGCGGGAGGGTCTCCGGGAGAGACCCAGTACTTC.

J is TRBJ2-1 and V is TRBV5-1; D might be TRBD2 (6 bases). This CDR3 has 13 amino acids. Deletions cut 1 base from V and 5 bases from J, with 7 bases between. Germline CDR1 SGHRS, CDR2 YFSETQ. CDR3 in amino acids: CASSLRLDNEQFF. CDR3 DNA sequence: TGCGCCAGCAGCTTGCGACTAGACAATGAGCAGTTCTTC.

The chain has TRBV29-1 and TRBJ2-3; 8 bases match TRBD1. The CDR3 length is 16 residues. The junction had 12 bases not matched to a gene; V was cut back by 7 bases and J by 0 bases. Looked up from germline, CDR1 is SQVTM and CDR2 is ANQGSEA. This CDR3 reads CSAGTGRRGSTDTQYF. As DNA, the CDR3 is TGCAGCGCCGGGACAGGACGCCGGGGGAGCACAGATACGCAGTATTTT.

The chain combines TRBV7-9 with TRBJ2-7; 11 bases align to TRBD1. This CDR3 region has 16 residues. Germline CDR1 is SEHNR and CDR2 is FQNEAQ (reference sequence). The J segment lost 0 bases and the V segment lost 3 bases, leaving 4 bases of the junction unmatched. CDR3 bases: TGTGCCAGCAGCTTGTGGGACAGGGGGAACTCCTACGAGCAGTACTTC. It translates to CASSLWDRGNSYEQYF.

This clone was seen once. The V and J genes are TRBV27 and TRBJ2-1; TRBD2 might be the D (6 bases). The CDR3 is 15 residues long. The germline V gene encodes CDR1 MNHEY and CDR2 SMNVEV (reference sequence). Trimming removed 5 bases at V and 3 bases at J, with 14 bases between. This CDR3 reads CASSPGLQYYNEQFF. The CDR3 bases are TGTGCCAGCAGTCCGGGACTCCAATACTACAATGAGCAGTTCTTC.

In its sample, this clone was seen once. Here the CDR3 DNA reads TGTGCCAGCCGAAATCCGGGACAGACCTACGAGCAGTACTTC. It specifies CASRNPGQTYEQYF. The chain is built from TRBV11-3 and TRBJ2-7, with 7 bases lining up with TRBD1. V lost 8 bases and J lost 2; bases outside the gene matches: 9. The germline CDR1 and CDR2 sequences are SGHNT and YENEEA. The CDR3 is made up of 14 amino acids.

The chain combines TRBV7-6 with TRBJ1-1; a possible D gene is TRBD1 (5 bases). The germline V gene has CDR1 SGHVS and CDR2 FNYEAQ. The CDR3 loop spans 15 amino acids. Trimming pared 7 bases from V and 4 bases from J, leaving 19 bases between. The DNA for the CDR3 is TGTGCCAGCACGCATGAGGGGCGGGGTGGCACTGAAGCTTTCTTT. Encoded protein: CASTHEGRGGTEAFF.

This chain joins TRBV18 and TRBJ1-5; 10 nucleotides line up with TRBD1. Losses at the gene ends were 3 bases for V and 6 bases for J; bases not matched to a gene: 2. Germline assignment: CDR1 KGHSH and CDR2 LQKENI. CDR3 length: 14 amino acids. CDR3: CASSPGQGIQPQHF. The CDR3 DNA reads TGTGCCAGCTCACCGGGACAGGGGATTCAGCCCCAGCATTTT.